This TCR beta chain was observed in a study of T cells in localized non-small cell lung cancer. Profiling relied on immunoSEQ multiplex PCR, and the TCRdb table lists in-frame clones only, not all of them. The sample lists about 33,000 clones; under 90% were seen once. CDR3 size: 14 residues. Germline V gene sequence: CDR1 KGHSH, CDR2 LQKENI. V was pared by 0 bases and J by 7 bases, with 5 bases of the junction left unmatched. Note on this clone: What it binds is not known.

Points from the study as a whole: Uninvolved neighboring lung showed the greatest T cell clonality, exceeding tumor. As only one tumor region underwent sequencing, heterogeneity remains possible.

V gene TRBV18 combines with J gene TRBJ1-2, with 7 nucleotides matching TRBD1. The sequencing used peripheral blood, collected before any cancer treatment. The TCR comes from a man between 40 and 69 years old with stage I lung adenocarcinoma. CDR3 coding DNA: TGTGCCAGCTCACCACCGAACAGGGGTGTTGGCTACACCTTC. Translation: CASSPPNRGVGYTF. The full variable domain, its missing parts supplied by reference TRBV18 and TRBJ1-2, is NAGVMQNPRHLVRRRGQEARLRCSPMKGHSHVYWYRQLPEEGLKFMVYLQKENIIDESGMPKERFSAEFPKEGPSILRIQQVVRGDSAAYFCASSPPNRGVGYTFGSGTRLTVV.